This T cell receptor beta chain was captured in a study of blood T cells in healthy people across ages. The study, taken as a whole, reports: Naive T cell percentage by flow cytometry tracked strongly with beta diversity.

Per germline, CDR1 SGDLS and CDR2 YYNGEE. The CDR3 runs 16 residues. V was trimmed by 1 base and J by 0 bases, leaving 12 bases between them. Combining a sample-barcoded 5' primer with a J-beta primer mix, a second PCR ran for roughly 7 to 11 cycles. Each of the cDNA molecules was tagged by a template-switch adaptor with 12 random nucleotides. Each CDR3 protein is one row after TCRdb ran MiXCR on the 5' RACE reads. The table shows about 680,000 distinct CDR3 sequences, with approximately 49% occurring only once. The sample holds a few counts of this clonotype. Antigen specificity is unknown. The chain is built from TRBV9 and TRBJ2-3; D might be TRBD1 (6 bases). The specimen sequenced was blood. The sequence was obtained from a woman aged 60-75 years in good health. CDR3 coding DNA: TGTGCCAGCAGCGTAAAGGGACAATCTAGCACAGATACGCAGTATTTT. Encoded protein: CASSVKGQSSTDTQYF. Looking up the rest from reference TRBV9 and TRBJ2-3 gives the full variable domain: DSGVTQTPKHLITATGQRVTLRCSPRSGDLSVYWYQQSLDQGLQFLIQYYNGEERAKGNILERFSAQQFPDLHSELNLSSLELGDSALYFCASSVKGQSSTDTQYFGPGTRLTVL.